The sequence of this TCR beta chain was determined in a study of blood T cells in healthy people across ages. Overall study results and limits: Long-lived donors carried more naive CD4+ cells and greater diversity than aged donors.

Points on this clonotype: No antigen is known for it.

Germline lookup yields CDR1 DFQATT and CDR2 SNEGSKA (reference sequence). V lost 6 bases, J lost 5 bases, and 10 bases stayed unmatched. This CDR3 region has 13 residues. The authors ran a second PCR of roughly 6 to 11 cycles using a sample-barcoded 5' primer and a J-beta primer mix. One entry per CDR3 protein, called by TCRdb with MiXCR from the 5' RACE reads. This table holds some 900,000 distinct CDR3 sequences, around 48% found once. This TCR came from a man aged 25 to 40 in good health. Material: blood. V usage is TRBV20-1 and J usage is TRBJ2-7; 7 bases are a match to TRBD1. The CDR3 region is CSAYRQGIDEQYF. As DNA, the CDR3 is TGCAGTGCCTACCGACAGGGCATCGACGAGCAGTACTTC.